A single T cell receptor (beta chain) is shown here with its context. The data originate from a study of OX40 agonist ivuxolimab in advanced cancers. The germline V gene has CDR1 MNHEY and CDR2 SVGAGI. V lost 0 bases and J lost 7, with 7 bases in between. This CDR3 region has 12 residues. TCRdb's table, derived via immunoSEQ multiplex PCR, lists solely in-frame clones and lacks some. This repertoire shows 55,000 to 75,000 clones, more than 80% found once; its top ten account for 0.95% to 1.5%. The sequence was collected from an adult with an advanced solid tumor such as melanoma, head and neck, liver or kidney cancer. V gene TRBV6-5 combines with J gene TRBJ2-7; possibly TRBD2 for D (5 bases). Sample: CD4+ or CD8+ T cells sorted from blood, taken in a trial of the OX40 agonist ivuxolimab. CDR3 region: CASSYSSGEQYF. The CDR3, as DNA: TGTGCCAGCAGTTACTCGTCGGGAGAGCAGTACTTC.